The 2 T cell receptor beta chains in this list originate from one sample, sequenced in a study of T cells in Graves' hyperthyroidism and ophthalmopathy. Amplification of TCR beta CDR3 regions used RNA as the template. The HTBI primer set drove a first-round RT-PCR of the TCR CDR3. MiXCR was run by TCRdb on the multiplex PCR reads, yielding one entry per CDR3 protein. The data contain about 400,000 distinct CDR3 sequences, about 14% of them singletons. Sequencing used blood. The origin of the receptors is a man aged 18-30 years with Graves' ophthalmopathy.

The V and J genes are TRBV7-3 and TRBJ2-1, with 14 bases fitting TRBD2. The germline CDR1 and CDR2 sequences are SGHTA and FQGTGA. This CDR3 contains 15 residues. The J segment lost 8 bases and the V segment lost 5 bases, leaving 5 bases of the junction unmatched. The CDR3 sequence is CASSPRGLAGDEQFF. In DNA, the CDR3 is TGTGCCAGCAGCCCGAGGGGACTAGCGGGAGATGAGCAGTTCTTC.

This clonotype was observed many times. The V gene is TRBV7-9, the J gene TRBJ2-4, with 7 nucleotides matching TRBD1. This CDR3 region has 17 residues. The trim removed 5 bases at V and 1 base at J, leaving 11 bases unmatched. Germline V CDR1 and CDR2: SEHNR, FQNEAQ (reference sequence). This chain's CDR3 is CASSPSDRPWAKNIQYF. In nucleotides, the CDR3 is TGTGCCAGCAGCCCGTCGGACAGGCCGTGGGCCAAAAACATTCAGTACTTC. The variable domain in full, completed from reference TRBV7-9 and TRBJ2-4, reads DTGVSQNPRHKITKRGQNVTFRCDPISEHNRLYWYRQTLGQGPEFLTYFQNEAQLEKSRLLSDRFSAERPKGSFSTLEIQRTEQGDSAMYLCASSPSDRPWAKNIQYFGAGTRLSVL.